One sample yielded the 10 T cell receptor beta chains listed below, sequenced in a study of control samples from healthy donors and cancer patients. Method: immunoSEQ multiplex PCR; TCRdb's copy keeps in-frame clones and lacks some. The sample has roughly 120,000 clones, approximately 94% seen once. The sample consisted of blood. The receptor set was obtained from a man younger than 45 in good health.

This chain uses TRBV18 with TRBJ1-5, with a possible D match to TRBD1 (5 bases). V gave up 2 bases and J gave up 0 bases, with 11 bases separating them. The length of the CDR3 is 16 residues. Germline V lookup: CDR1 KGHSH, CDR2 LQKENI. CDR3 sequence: CASSPTGYHSNQPQHF. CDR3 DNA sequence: TGTGCCAGCTCACCAACAGGTTACCATAGCAATCAGCCCCAGCATTTT.

CDR3 DNA sequence: TGTGCCAGCAGTCCTTACCGACAGGGTTCAGGCTACACCTTC. It encodes CASSPYRQGSGYTF. The chain links TRBV28 to TRBJ1-2; TRBD1 matches 7 bases. Trimming at V came to 5 bases and at J to 8 bases, leaving 11 bases not matched to a gene. The CDR3 has 14 amino acids. The germline V gene encodes CDR1 MDHEN and CDR2 SYDVKM.

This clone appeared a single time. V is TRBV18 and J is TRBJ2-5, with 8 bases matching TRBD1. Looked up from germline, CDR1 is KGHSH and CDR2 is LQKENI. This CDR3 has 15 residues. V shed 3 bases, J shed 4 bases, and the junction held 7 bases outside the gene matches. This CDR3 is CASSPWTGRGETQYF. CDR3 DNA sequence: TGTGCCAGCTCACCCTGGACAGGGCGAGGAGAGACCCAGTACTTC.

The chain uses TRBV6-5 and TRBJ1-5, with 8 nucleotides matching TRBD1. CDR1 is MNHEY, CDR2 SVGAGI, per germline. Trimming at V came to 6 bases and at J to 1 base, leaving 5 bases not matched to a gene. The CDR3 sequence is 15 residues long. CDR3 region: CASRPGQGSNQPQHF. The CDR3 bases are TGTGCCAGCAGACCCGGACAGGGAAGCAATCAGCCCCAGCATTTT.

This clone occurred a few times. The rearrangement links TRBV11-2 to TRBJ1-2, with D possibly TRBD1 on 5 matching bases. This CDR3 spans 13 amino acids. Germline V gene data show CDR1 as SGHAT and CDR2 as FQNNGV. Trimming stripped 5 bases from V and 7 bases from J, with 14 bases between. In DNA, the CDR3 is TGTGCCAGCAGCCAGACAGATTTTAGTGGCTACACCTTC. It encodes CASSQTDFSGYTF. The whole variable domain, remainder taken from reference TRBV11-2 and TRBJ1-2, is EAGVAQSPRYKIIEKRQSVAFWCNPISGHATLYWYQQILGQGPKLLIQFQNNGVVDDSQLPKDRFSAERLKGVDSTLKIQPAKLEDSAVYLCASSQTDFSGYTFGSGTRLTVV.

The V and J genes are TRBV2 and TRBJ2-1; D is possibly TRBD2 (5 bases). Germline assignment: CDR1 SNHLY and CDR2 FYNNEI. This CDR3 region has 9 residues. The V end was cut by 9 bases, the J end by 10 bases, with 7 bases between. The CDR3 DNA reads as TGTGCCAGTGGGGAGGAGCAGTTCTTC. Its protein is CASGEEQFF.

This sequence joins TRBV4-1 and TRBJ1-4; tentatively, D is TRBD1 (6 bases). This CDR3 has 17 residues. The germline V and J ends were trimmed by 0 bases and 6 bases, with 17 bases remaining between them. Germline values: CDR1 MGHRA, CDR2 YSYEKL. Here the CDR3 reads CASSQEVQGLGDEKLFF. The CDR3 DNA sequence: TGCGCCAGCAGCCAAGAAGTTCAGGGGCTTGGGGATGAAAAACTGTTTTTT.

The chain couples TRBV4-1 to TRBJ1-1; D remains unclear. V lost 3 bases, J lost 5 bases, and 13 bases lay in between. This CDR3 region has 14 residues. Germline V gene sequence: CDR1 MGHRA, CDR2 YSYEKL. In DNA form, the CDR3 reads TGCGCCAGCAGCCAGGTAAGCACGGAGACTGAAGCTTTCTTT. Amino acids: CASSQVSTETEAFF.

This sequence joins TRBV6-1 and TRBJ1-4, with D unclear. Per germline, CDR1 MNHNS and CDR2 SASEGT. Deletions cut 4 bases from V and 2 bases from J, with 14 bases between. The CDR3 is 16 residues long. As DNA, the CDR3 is TGTGCCAGCAGTGGCCCGCGGGGAAGGACTAATGAAAAACTGTTTTTT. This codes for CASSGPRGRTNEKLFF.

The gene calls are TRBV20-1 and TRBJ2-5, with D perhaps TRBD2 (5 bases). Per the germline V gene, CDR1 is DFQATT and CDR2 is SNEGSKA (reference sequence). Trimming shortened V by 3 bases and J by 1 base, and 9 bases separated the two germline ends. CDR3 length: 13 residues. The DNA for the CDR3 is TGCAGTGCTAGTGGAGGCGCCCAAGAGACCCAGTACTTC. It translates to CSASGGAQETQYF.